The sequence of this T cell receptor (beta chain) was determined in a study of cytomegalovirus exposure and HLA in healthy donors (TCRdb year 2017). Study-level background: In an earlier analysis of 587 of the donors, about 270 Gb of sequence data and just under 120 million unique TCR beta sequences from roughly 190 million T cells were reported. An early release that covered about 600 HLA-typed donors contained about 290 gigabases of sequencing data and tens of millions of unique TCR sequences. Of the roughly 400 genotyped donors, around 81% fell in the genetic ancestry cluster associated with self-reported Caucasian donors. The study aimed to test whether signatures of past pathogen exposure could be identified by cataloging public T cell receptors. The study profiled the T cell repertoires of 500 to 800 subjects by immunosequencing and related them to cytomegalovirus serostatus. A separate validation cohort of about 110 different subjects was used in addition to the 666-subject first cohort. To predict cytomegalovirus infection status, the study combined high-throughput TCR immunosequencing, statistical association of individual TCRs with disease status, and machine learning. To study patterns of TCR occurrence, a later analysis re-analyzed previously published TCR beta repertoires from around 660 donors and added high-resolution HLA genotyping. In the later analysis, no new phenotypic data were used to find candidate immune exposures; instead, reliance was placed on TCR beta sequences and their occurrence across donors. In an earlier analysis of 550 to 700 of the donors, high-throughput TCR beta sequencing was used to judge whether each TCR beta V gene segment behaved as functional or pseudogenic. Donor age, sex, ethnicity and CMV serostatus were compiled together with the repertoire data. A later genetic analysis took genome-wide SNP genotypes for about three fifths of the roughly 700 donors and used that subset as a discovery cohort. All discovery cohort repertoires had been generated using a single sequencing platform. Both class I and class II loci were covered by HLA typing, at four-digit resolution. The number of typed donors differed by locus: about 620-630 for A, B, C, DRB1 and DQB1; some 500 for DQA1; 606 for DPA1; and approximately 450 for DPB1. About five DR-DQ haplotypes were handled as single units for association and clustering, since linkage in the cohort was strong. On average, over 200,000 unique TCR beta nucleotide sequences were sequenced per donor among about 400 genotyped donors of the cohort, with about 17% of those sequences being non-productive.

Its CDR3 holds 15 amino acids, cysteine through phenylalanine. This entry keeps only the CDR3 DNA: 45 bases, framed from base 1. V was cut back by 2 bases and J by 0 bases, leaving a gap of 8 bases between them. CDR1 and CDR2, per the germline V gene, are SGHVS and FNYEAQ. The cohort consisted of 666 healthy bone marrow donors. At the time of sampling, all cohort members were nominally healthy, though unrecorded immune exposures were likely present. The donor was CMV seropositive and was included in the group of 300 or so seropositive cohort members. Every donor gave a peripheral blood sample, and the peripheral blood mononuclear cells from that sample were used for TCR beta sequencing. The Qiagen DNeasy Blood Extraction Kit was used to extract genomic DNA from the blood cell samples. General conclusions and limits of the study: A later analysis found that HLA-associated TCR beta chains were more clonally expanded and had lower generation probabilities than equally common non-associated chains. Because HLA typing was unavailable for some donors at each locus, only the typed subset was used in association tests. In an earlier analysis of over 550 of the donors, most TCR beta V segments were observed in productive rearrangements about 87% or about 30% of the time, broadly matching IMGT annotations. According to a later genetic analysis, donors in an Asian-associated ancestry cluster had fewer N-insertions in productive TCRs than the approximately 690-donor mean. Assigning TCR associations to individual alleles was difficult when HLA alleles, especially DR and DQ, strongly co-occurred. A cluster of highly shared sequence variants was judged likely to be a technical artifact of the sequencing pipeline. A further reported finding was that TCR beta sequences accurately predicted the HLA-A and HLA-B alleles for most subjects in the first cohort. The authors suggested that the approach could potentially be generalized to other disease states and immunological phenotypes. The study gave a list of more than 150 TCR beta chains associated with cytomegalovirus. In a later analysis, the rate of TCR association differed among HLA loci, with DRB1 alleles having the most associated TCRs and HLA-C alleles having the fewest. Sequencing depth was assumed to be roughly uniform across donors in the presence/absence analyses, though that assumption may not hold. A few of the identified cytomegalovirus-associated TCR beta chains were confirmed in vitro to be specific for cytomegalovirus antigens. At a false discovery rate of 0.05, a later analysis linked under 20,000 TCR beta sequences to specific HLA alleles. Most CMV-associated TCR beta chains appeared to be HLA-restricted in a later analysis, and the HLA associations seemed to be driven largely by CMV exposure. In both the original and validation cohorts, the classifier was reported to diagnose cytomegalovirus status with high specificity and sensitivity. Over 15 rarely observed V segments, including chromosome 9 orphons, were excluded from the earlier analysis of about 500 of the donors because counts were too low. Most TCR sequences were seen in very few donors, while some public TCRs were found in many individuals. Correlated functional status among segregating V segments might reflect linkage disequilibrium, but an unknown experimental factor could not be ruled out. Immune exposure information for the cohort was limited to CMV serostatus. In this cohort, only TCR beta chains were sequenced, and detectable features were limited by the absence of alpha or paired-chain data. A later analysis reported that several top co-occurrence clusters appeared linked to parvovirus B19, influenza, CMV and Epstein-Barr virus. Because the 87-base-pair reads could not distinguish some IMGT-functional V segments, including TRBV6-2 and TRBV6-3, those segments were excluded. V-gene and J-gene trimming of TCR beta chains was associated with a missense DCLRE1C variant in a later genetic analysis, and the association was replicated in an independent cohort.

Remarks on this clone: The clone's antigen remains unknown. Base qualities are not provided; no much larger clone lies one nucleotide away.

Library generation was performed with the immunoSEQ multiplex PCR assay. A mixture of 60 forward primers for TCR Vbeta segments and 13 reverse primers for TCR Jbeta segments was used in the multiplex PCR. The CDR3 region of rearranged TCR beta genes was amplified from genomic DNA by a multiplex PCR assay. On the Illumina HiSeq System, the amplified TCR beta libraries were sequenced as 87-base-pair reads. The study's processing was this. Across the 670 or so repertoires, a later analysis counted approximately 75 million unique TCR beta chains, approximately 12 million of which were shared by at least two donors. Raw reads were error-corrected and collapsed into unique sequences by a nearest-neighbor algorithm in which closely related sequences were merged to remove PCR and sequencing errors. CDR3 sequences were aligned to IMGT reference sequences to assign V, D and J gene segments. For a sequence to be retained, a match of at least six nucleotides was required to both a V gene segment and a J gene segment. Rearrangements were classified as productive when the CDR3 lacked stop codons and remained in frame with V and J, and all other rearrangements were classified as non-productive. CDR3 was defined by IMGT convention, running from the second conserved V-encoded cysteine to the conserved J-encoded phenylalanine. In an earlier analysis of 587 of the donors, sequences lacking an unambiguous match to a single V gene segment were excluded. An earlier analysis of a few hundred of the donors called V segments functional above 56.7% productive rearrangements and segregating when the between-donor standard deviation exceeded 5%. A statistical classification framework was built for diagnosing cytomegalovirus status from the catalog of TCR beta chain sequences. In a later analysis, V and J genes were assigned by comparing TCR nucleotide sequences against IMGT/GENE-DB human TR gene sequences. A later analysis assigned CDR3 sequences and most-parsimonious VDJ recombination scenarios with the TCRdist pipeline. A later analysis defined each TCR beta chain by its CDR3 amino acid sequence plus V-gene family, and excluded reads lacking a unique V-gene family. As a way to deal with suspected cross-contamination and a sequencing artifact, a later analysis dropped under 600 nucleotide sequences that were highly shared and had low generation probability. For each public chain, a later analysis derived a clonal expansion index from normalized ranks of inferred template counts within each repertoire. In a later analysis, generation probabilities were computed using a VDJ recombination model fitted to out-of-frame rearrangements, and the results were checked against IGoR. In a later analysis, TCR-TCR, TCR-HLA and TCR-CMV co-occurrence was scored with hypergeometric tests, and a repertoire-size bias correction was applied to TCR pairs. In a later analysis, false discovery rates were estimated by permuting HLA or CMV assignments 20 times. In a later analysis, co-occurring TCRs were grouped using DBSCAN, with TCRdist sequence similarity added in when clustering inside HLA-allele-positive subsets. Co-occurrence clustering excluded repertoires with fewer than 30,000 or more than 120,000 public chains, plus five with anomalous nucleotide sharing. Sourced from immuneACCESS, this table was stored by TCRdb with only in-frame sequences that have V and J called. A share of the clones is absent; for the studies checked, an unresolved V gene accounts for under half, and the remainder has no known explanation. From that table come the V and J calls and clone size; the DNA was used to work out D and trimming. In this sample the table shows approximately 99,000 clones, about 79% of which occur a single time. The ten largest clonotypes hold about 3.6% of the sample.

This chain is built from TRBV7-6 and TRBJ2-1, with the D gene not clear enough to name. This TCR was recovered from a male donor in good health and CMV-seropositive. The sequencing sample was made of PBMCs. The CDR3 region reads CASSLSERSYNEQFF. The bases are TGTGCCAGCAGCTTAAGCGAACGCTCCTACAATGAGCAGTTCTTC.